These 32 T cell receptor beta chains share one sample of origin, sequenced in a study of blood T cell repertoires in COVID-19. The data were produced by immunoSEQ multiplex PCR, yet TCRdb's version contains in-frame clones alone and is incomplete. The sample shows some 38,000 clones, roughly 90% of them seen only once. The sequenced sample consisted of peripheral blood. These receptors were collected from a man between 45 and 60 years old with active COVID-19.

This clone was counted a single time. In DNA form, the CDR3 reads TGTGCCAGCAGGCGCCAGGGTGGCTACACCTTC. This translates into CASRRQGGYTF. V is TRBV6-5 and J is TRBJ1-2; perhaps TRBD1 as D (5 bases). The germline V gene encodes CDR1 MNHEY and CDR2 SVGAGI. CDR3 length: 11 residues. V was shortened by 6 bases and J by 7 bases, with 9 bases between the two germline ends.

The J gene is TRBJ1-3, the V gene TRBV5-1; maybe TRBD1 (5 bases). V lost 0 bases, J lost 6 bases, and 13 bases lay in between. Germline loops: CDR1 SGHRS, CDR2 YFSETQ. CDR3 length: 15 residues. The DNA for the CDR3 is TGCGCCAGCAGCTTGGCCGGGGGAGGGCAAAACACCATATATTTT. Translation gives CASSLAGGGQNTIYF.

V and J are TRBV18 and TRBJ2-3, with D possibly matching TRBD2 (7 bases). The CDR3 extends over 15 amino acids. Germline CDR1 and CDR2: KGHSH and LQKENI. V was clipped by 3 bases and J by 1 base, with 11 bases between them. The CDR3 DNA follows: TGTGCCAGCTCACCTTCGGGGGGCCGCACAGATACGCAGTATTTT. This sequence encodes CASSPSGGRTDTQYF.

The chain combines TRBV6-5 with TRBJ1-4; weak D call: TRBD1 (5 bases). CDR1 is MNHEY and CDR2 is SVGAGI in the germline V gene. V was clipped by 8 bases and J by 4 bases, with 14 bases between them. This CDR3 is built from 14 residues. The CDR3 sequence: CASRETADNEKLFF. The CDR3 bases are TGTGCCAGCCGAGAGACAGCCGATAATGAAAAACTGTTTTTT.

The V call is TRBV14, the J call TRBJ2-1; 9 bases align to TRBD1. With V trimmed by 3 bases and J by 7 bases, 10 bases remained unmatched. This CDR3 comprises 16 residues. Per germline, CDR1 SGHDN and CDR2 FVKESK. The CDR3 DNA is TGTGCCAGCAGCCACGTGGGTAGACAGGGGGGTAATGAGCAGTTCTTC. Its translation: CASSHVGRQGGNEQFF.

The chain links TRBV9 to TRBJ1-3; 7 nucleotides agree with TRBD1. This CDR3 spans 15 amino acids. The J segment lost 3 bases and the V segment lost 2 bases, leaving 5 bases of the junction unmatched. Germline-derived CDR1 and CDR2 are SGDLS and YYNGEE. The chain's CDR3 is CASSVNRGGGNTIYF. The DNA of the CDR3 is TGTGCCAGCAGCGTGAACAGGGGTGGTGGAAACACCATATATTTT. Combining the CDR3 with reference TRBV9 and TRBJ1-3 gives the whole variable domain DSGVTQTPKHLITATGQRVTLRCSPRSGDLSVYWYQQSLDQGLQFLIQYYNGEERAKGNILERFSAQQFPDLHSELNLSSLELGDSALYFCASSVNRGGGNTIYFGEGSWLTVV.

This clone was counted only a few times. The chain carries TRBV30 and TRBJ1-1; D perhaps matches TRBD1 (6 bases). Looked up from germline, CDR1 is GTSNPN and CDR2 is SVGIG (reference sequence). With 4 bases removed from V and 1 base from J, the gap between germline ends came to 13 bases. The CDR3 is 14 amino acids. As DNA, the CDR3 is TGTGCCTGGACTACTACAGGGTCGAACACTGAAGCTTTCTTT. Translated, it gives CAWTTTGSNTEAFF.

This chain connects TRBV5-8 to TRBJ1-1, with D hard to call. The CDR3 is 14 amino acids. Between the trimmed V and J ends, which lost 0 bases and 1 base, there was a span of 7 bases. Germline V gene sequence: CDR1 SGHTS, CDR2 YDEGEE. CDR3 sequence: CASSLDRGNTEAFF. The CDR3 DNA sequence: TGTGCCAGCAGCTTGGATCGGGGGAACACTGAAGCTTTCTTT.

CDR3 DNA: TGTGCCACCGGCTTCGACAGCTACAATGAGCAGTTCTTC. This translates into CATGFDSYNEQFF. The V and J genes are TRBV10-3 and TRBJ2-1, with a weak D call TRBD1 (5 bases). This CDR3 is built from 13 residues. Germline assignment: CDR1 ENHRY and CDR2 SYGVKD. The V gene lost 10 bases and the J gene lost 3 bases, with 13 bases spanning the gap.

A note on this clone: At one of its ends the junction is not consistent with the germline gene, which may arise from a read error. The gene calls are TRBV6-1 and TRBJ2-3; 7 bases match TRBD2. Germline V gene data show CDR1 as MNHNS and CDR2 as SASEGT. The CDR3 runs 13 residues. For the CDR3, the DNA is TGTGCCAGCAGTGAAGAGACGAGGACTAGAAGGGATTTT. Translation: CASSEETRTRRDF.

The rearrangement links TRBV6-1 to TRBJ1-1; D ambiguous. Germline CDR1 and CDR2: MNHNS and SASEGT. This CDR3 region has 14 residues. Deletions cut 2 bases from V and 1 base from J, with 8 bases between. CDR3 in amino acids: CASSENPGNTEAFF. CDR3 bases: TGTGCCAGCAGTGAAAATCCCGGGAACACTGAAGCTTTCTTT.

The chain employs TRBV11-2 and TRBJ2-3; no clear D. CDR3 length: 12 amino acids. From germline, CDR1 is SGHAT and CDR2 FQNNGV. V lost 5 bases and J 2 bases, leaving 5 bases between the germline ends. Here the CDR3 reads CASSPYTDTQYF. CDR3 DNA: TGTGCCAGCAGCCCGTACACAGATACGCAGTATTTT.

The CDR3 sequence is CATSRGVQDQPQHF. The CDR3 DNA is TGTGCCACCAGCAGAGGGGTTCAGGATCAGCCCCAGCATTTT. The chain joins TRBV15 to TRBJ1-5; unclear D gene. Germline V gives CDR1 LNHNV, CDR2 YYDKDF (reference sequence). The CDR3 extends over 14 amino acids. With 1 base removed from V and 5 bases from J, the gap between germline ends came to 9 bases. Using reference TRBV15 and TRBJ1-5 for the parts outside the CDR3, the full variable domain is DAMVIQNPRYQVTQFGKPVTLSCSQTLNHNVMYWYQQKSSQAPKLLFHYYDKDFNNEADTPDNFQSRRPNTSFCFLDIRSPGLGDTAMYLCATSRGVQDQPQHFGDGTRLSIL.

The DNA of the CDR3 is TGTGCCAGCAGCGTGGGAGGAGGGCAGGGCGGTTCACCCCTCCACTTT. The encoded protein is CASSVGGGQGGSPLHF. The chain combines TRBV9 with TRBJ1-6; a weak D match, TRBD1 (5 bases). The CDR3 contains 16 residues. V lost 2 bases to trimming and J lost 9 bases, with 18 bases between them. CDR1 is SGDLS, CDR2 YYNGEE, per germline.

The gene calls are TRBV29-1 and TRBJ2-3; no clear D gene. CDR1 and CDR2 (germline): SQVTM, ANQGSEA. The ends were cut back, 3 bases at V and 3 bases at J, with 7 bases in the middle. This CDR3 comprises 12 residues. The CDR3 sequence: CSVDTTTDTQYF. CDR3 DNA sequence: TGCAGCGTTGATACAACGACAGATACGCAGTATTTT.

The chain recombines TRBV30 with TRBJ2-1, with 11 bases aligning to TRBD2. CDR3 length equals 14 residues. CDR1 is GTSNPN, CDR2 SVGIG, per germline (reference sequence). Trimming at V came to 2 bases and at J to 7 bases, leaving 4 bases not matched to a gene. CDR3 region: CAWSLAGGSNEQFF. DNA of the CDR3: TGTGCCTGGAGTTTAGCGGGGGGGAGTAATGAGCAGTTCTTC.

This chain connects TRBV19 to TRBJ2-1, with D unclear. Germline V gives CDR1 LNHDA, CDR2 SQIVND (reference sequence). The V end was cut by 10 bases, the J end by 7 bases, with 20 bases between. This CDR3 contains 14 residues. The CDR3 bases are TGTGCCACTAATCAAGTCGGGTTTCGAAATGAGCAGTTCTTC. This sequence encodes CATNQVGFRNEQFF.

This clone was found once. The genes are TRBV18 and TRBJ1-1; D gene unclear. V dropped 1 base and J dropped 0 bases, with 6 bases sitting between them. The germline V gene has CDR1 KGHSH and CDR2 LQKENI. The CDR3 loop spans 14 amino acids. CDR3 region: CASSPRAVNTEAFF. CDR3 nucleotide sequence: TGTGCCAGCTCACCACGCGCGGTGAACACTGAAGCTTTCTTT.

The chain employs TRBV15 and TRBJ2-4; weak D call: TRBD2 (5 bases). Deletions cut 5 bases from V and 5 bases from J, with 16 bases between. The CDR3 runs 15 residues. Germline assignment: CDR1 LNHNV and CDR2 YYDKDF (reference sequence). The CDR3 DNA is TGTGCCACCAGCCCGAGGGCCGGACGGGAAAACATTCAGTACTTC. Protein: CATSPRAGRENIQYF.

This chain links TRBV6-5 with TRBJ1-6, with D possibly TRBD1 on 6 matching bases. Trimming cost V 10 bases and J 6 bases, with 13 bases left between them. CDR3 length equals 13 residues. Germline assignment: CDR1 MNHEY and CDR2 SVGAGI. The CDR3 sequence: CATRQATNSPLHF. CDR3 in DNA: TGTGCCACCAGACAGGCCACTAATTCACCCCTCCACTTT.

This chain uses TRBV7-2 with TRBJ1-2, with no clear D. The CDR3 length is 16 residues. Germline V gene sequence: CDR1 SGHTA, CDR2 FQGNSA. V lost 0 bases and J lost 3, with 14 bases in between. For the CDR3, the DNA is TGTGCCAGCAGCTTAGCGACATTCGTAACGTACTATGGCTACACCTTC. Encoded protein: CASSLATFVTYYGYTF.

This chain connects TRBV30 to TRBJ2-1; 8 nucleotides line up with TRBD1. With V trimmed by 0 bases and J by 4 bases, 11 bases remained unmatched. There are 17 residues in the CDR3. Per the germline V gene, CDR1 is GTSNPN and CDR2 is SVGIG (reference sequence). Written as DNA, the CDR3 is TGTGCCTGGAGTGTAAAACCAGGGGGCGGCGGATACAATGAGCAGTTCTTC. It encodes CAWSVKPGGGGYNEQFF.

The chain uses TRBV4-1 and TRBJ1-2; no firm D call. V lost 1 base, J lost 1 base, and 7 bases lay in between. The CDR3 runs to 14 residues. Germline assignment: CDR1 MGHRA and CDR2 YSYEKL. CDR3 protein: CASSQGRSNYGYTF. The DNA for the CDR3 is TGCGCCAGCAGCCAAGGCCGGAGTAACTATGGCTACACCTTC.

CDR3 loop: CASSHTGEETQYF. CDR3 coding DNA: TGTGCCAGCAGTCACACAGGGGAAGAGACCCAGTACTTC. The genes are TRBV6-2 or TRBV6-3 and TRBJ2-5; 7 nucleotides match TRBD1. This CDR3 spans 13 amino acids. Germline V lookup: CDR1 MNHEY, CDR2 SVGEGT. With 5 bases clipped from V and 3 bases from J, the junction kept 3 bases outside the gene matches.

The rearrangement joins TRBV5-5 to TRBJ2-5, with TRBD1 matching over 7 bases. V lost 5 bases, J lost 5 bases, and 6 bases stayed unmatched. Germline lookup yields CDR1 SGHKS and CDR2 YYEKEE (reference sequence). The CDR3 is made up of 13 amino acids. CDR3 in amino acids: CASSRGTAETQYF. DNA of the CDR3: TGTGCCAGCAGTCGAGGGACAGCGGAGACCCAGTACTTC.

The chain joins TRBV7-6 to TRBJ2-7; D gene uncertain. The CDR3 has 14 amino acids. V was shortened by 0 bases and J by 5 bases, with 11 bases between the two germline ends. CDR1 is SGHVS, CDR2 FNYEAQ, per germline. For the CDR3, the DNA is TGTGCCAGCAGCTTAGCTGGCGTCAGGAACGAGCAGTACTTC. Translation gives CASSLAGVRNEQYF. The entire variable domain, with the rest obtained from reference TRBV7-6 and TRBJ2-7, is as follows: GAGVSQSPRYKVTKRGQDVALRCDPISGHVSLYWYRQALGQGPEFLTYFNYEAQQDKSGLPNDRFSAERPEGSISTLTIQRTEQRDSAMYRCASSLAGVRNEQYFGPGTRLTVT.

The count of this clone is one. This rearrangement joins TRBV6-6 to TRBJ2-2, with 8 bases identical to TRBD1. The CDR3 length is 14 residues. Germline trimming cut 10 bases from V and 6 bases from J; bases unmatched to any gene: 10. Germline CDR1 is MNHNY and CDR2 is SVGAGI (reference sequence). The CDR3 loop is CATLWTGKSGELFF. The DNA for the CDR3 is TGTGCCACCCTTTGGACAGGGAAGTCCGGGGAGCTGTTTTTT.

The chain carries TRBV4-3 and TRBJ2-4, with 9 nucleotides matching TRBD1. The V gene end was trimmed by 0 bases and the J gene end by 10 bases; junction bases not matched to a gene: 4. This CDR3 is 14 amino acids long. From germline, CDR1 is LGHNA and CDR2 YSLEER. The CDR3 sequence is CASSQEDRGGIQYF. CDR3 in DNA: TGCGCCAGCAGCCAAGAGGACAGGGGCGGTATTCAGTACTTC.

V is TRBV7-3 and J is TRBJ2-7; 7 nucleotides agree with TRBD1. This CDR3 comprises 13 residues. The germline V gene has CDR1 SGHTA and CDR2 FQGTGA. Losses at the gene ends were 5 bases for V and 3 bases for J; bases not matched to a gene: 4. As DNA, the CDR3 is TGTGCCAGCAGCCCCAGACAGGGCTACGAGCAGTACTTC. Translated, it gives CASSPRQGYEQYF.

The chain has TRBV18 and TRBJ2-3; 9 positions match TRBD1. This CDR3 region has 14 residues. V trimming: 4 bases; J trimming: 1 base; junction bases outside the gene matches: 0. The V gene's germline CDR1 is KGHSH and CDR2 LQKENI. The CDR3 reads CASSRDRGTDTQYF. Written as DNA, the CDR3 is TGTGCCAGCTCACGGGACAGGGGCACAGATACGCAGTATTTT.

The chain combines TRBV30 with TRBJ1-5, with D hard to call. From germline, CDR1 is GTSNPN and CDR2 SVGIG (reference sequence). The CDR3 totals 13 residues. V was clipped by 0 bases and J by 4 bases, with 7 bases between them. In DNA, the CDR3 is TGTGCCTGGAGTGTTGGAGGGAATCAGCCCCAGCATTTT. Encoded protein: CAWSVGGNQPQHF.

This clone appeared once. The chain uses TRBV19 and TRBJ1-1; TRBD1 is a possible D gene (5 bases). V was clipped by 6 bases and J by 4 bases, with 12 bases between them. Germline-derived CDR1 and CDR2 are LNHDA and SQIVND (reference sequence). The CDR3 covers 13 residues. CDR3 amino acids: CASSGGIGTEAFF. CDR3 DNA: TGTGCCAGTAGCGGGGGAATAGGCACTGAAGCTTTCTTT.